These 2 T cell receptor beta chains were sequenced from one sample in a study of CD8+ T cells in alopecia areata. RNA extraction was followed by reverse transcription into cDNA, which acted as the sequencing template. Sequencing was performed with immunoSEQ multiplex PCR; in TCRdb, only in-frame clones are kept and a portion is missing. The repertoire holds roughly 150,000 clones, with over 80% as singletons. The starting material was CD8+ T cells sorted from blood, obtained at week 0. Every receptor here comes from a human donor with alopecia areata.

The rearrangement links TRBV5-5 to TRBJ1-2, with D possibly matching TRBD1 (5 bases). CDR3 length: 14 residues. The V and J ends lost 4 bases and 4 bases respectively, with 14 bases between them. Looked up from germline, CDR1 is SGHKS and CDR2 is YYEKEE (reference sequence). DNA for the CDR3: TGTGCCAGCAGCGCCTCGGGGGACCCCTATGGCTACACCTTC. Translated, it gives CASSASGDPYGYTF.

The chain carries TRBV27 and TRBJ2-1; TRBD1 matches 8 bases. Trimming removed 5 bases from V and 0 bases from J; junction bases left unmatched: 6. The CDR3 extends over 16 amino acids. CDR1 is MNHEY and CDR2 is SMNVEV in the germline V gene (reference sequence). The CDR3 loop reads CASSASTGGSYNEQFF. The DNA of the CDR3 is TGTGCCAGCAGTGCCTCCACAGGGGGCTCCTACAATGAGCAGTTCTTC.